Listed below are T cell receptor beta chains from one sample, sequenced in a study of cytomegalovirus exposure and HLA in healthy donors. Here immunoSEQ multiplex PCR was the method, and the copy in TCRdb shows in-frame clones only, minus some. This table has about 100,000 clones, about three quarters appearing once. Sequenced sample: PBMCs. The receptor source for this set is a male donor in good health and CMV-seropositive. Both conserved end residues are part of each CDR3. D genes are given only for firm matches. A clone size is listed for some rows: how often the clone was seen (once, few, many), or a class if it is expanded.

abundance: few; d_gene: -; j_gene: TRBJ1-3; v_gene: TRBV9; CDR3aa: CASGQNSGNTIYF; CDR3nt: TGTGCCAGCGGACAGAACTCTGGAAACACCATATATTTT
abundance: -; d_gene: -; j_gene: TRBJ1-4; v_gene: TRBV19; CDR3aa: CASRERRGQGNEKLFF; CDR3nt: TGTGCCAGTAGAGAACGGCGGGGGCAGGGTAATGAAAAACTGTTTTTT
abundance: -; d_gene: -; j_gene: TRBJ2-7; v_gene: TRBV4-1; CDR3aa: CASRPRRGYEQYF; CDR3nt: TGCGCCAGCAGACCCCGACGGGGCTACGAGCAGTACTTC
abundance: -; d_gene: TRBD1; j_gene: TRBJ1-4; v_gene: TRBV7-3; CDR3aa: CASSSGQGAEKLFF; CDR3nt: TGTGCCAGCAGCTCGGGACAGGGCGCTGAAAAACTGTTTTTT
abundance: once; d_gene: -; j_gene: TRBJ1-6; v_gene: TRBV25-1; CDR3aa: CASVDRHNSPLHF; CDR3nt: TGTGCCAGCGTCGACAGGCACAATTCACCCCTCCACTTT
abundance: -; d_gene: -; j_gene: TRBJ1-6; v_gene: TRBV5-6; CDR3aa: CASSYGQFNSPLHF; CDR3nt: TGTGCCAGCAGCTACGGACAGTTCAATTCACCCCTCCACTTT
abundance: -; d_gene: TRBD1; j_gene: TRBJ2-1; v_gene: TRBV7-8; CDR3aa: CASSSGQGNEQFF; CDR3nt: TGTGCCAGCAGCTCCGGACAGGGCAATGAGCAGTTCTTC
abundance: -; d_gene: -; j_gene: TRBJ1-4; v_gene: TRBV27; CDR3aa: CASSTGLEKLFF; CDR3nt: TGTGCCAGCAGTACAGGCCTGGAAAAACTGTTTTTT
abundance: -; d_gene: -; j_gene: TRBJ1-1; v_gene: TRBV7-8; CDR3aa: CASSPRGTRGNTEAFF; CDR3nt: TGTGCCAGCAGCCCCAGGGGAACCCGGGGGAACACTGAAGCTTTCTTT
abundance: -; d_gene: -; j_gene: TRBJ1-4; v_gene: TRBV15; CDR3aa: CATSRDAGRINEKLFF; CDR3nt: TGTGCCACCAGCAGAGACGCGGGGCGGATTAATGAAAAACTGTTTTTT
abundance: -; d_gene: TRBD2; j_gene: TRBJ2-5; v_gene: TRBV2; CDR3aa: CASSEVAGGPETQYF; CDR3nt: TGTGCCAGCAGTGAAGTGGCGGGGGGCCCAGAGACCCAGTACTTC
abundance: -; d_gene: TRBD2; j_gene: TRBJ2-5; v_gene: TRBV5-4; CDR3aa: CAGTSAGVQETQYF; CDR3nt: TGTGCCGGTACTAGCGCGGGAGTTCAAGAGACCCAGTACTTC
abundance: -; d_gene: -; j_gene: TRBJ2-1; v_gene: TRBV7-8; CDR3aa: CASSFRVAYNEQFF; CDR3nt: TGTGCCAGCAGCTTCAGGGTCGCCTACAATGAGCAGTTCTTC
abundance: -; d_gene: -; j_gene: TRBJ1-1; v_gene: TRBV5-1; CDR3aa: CASSRREVHTEAFF; CDR3nt: TGCGCCAGCAGCCGTAGGGAGGTCCACACTGAAGCTTTCTTT
abundance: -; d_gene: -; j_gene: TRBJ2-7; v_gene: TRBV21-1; CDR3aa: CASSKQGWGAGGTYEQYF; CDR3nt: TGTGCCAGCAGCAAACAAGGTTGGGGTGCAGGGGGAACCTACGAGCAGTACTTC
abundance: -; d_gene: -; j_gene: TRBJ2-2; v_gene: TRBV7-7; CDR3aa: CASSLGQNTGELFF; CDR3nt: TGTGCTAGCAGCTTAGGACAGAACACCGGGGAGCTGTTTTTT
abundance: -; d_gene: TRBD2; j_gene: TRBJ2-3; v_gene: TRBV18; CDR3aa: CASSLPGGVTDTQYF; CDR3nt: TGTGCCAGCTCACTCCCTGGGGGGGTCACAGATACGCAGTATTTT
abundance: -; d_gene: -; j_gene: TRBJ1-1; v_gene: TRBV30; CDR3aa: CAWKVGAGNTEAFF; CDR3nt: TGTGCCTGGAAGGTGGGGGCGGGGAACACTGAAGCTTTCTTT
abundance: few; d_gene: -; j_gene: TRBJ2-3; v_gene: TRBV30; CDR3aa: CAWSTTGTDTQYF; CDR3nt: TGTGCCTGGAGTACCACAGGGACAGATACGCAGTATTTT
abundance: few; d_gene: -; j_gene: TRBJ2-7; v_gene: TRBV30; CDR3aa: CAWSEGGDSRYEQYF; CDR3nt: TGTGCCTGGAGTGAGGGAGGAGATAGTCGCTACGAGCAGTACTTC
abundance: -; d_gene: -; j_gene: TRBJ2-1; v_gene: TRBV7-6; CDR3aa: CASSSTLNEQFF; CDR3nt: TGTGCCAGCAGCTCTACCCTAAATGAGCAGTTCTTC
abundance: -; d_gene: TRBD1; j_gene: TRBJ1-1; v_gene: TRBV6-5; CDR3aa: CASSYGQGKTEAFF; CDR3nt: TGTGCCAGCAGTTACGGACAGGGAAAAACTGAAGCTTTCTTT
abundance: few; d_gene: -; j_gene: TRBJ1-1; v_gene: TRBV7-2; CDR3aa: CASSPGWVRLNTEAFF; CDR3nt: TGTGCCAGCAGCCCCGGGTGGGTTCGGCTGAACACTGAAGCTTTCTTT
abundance: -; d_gene: -; j_gene: TRBJ1-5; v_gene: TRBV28; CDR3aa: CASRPSGDNQPQHF; CDR3nt: TGTGCCAGCAGGCCGAGCGGAGACAATCAGCCCCAGCATTTT
abundance: -; d_gene: -; j_gene: TRBJ1-2; v_gene: TRBV10-3; CDR3aa: CAISESEDYGYTF; CDR3nt: TGTGCCATCAGTGAGTCGGAGGACTATGGCTACACCTTC
abundance: once; d_gene: -; j_gene: TRBJ1-2; v_gene: TRBV30; CDR3aa: CAWNPGLYGYTF; CDR3nt: TGTGCCTGGAACCCCGGACTCTATGGCTACACCTTC
abundance: -; d_gene: TRBD1; j_gene: TRBJ2-7; v_gene: TRBV27; CDR3aa: CASSSGTGSEQYF; CDR3nt: TGTGCCAGCTCTTCCGGGACAGGGAGCGAGCAGTACTTC
abundance: -; d_gene: -; j_gene: TRBJ2-5; v_gene: TRBV6-1; CDR3aa: CASSEAVGVETQYF; CDR3nt: TGTGCCAGCAGTGAAGCAGTAGGGGTAGAGACCCAGTACTTC
abundance: -; d_gene: -; j_gene: TRBJ2-7; v_gene: TRBV7-2; CDR3aa: CASSFRNEQYF; CDR3nt: TGTGCCAGCAGCTTCAGGAACGAGCAGTACTTC
abundance: -; d_gene: -; j_gene: TRBJ1-2; v_gene: TRBV28; CDR3aa: CASSYGGYGYTF; CDR3nt: TGTGCCAGCAGTTATGGAGGCTATGGCTACACCTTC
abundance: -; d_gene: TRBD1; j_gene: TRBJ2-6; v_gene: TRBV4-1; CDR3aa: CASSQPGQGISGANVLTF; CDR3nt: TGCGCCAGCAGCCAACCGGGACAGGGGATATCTGGGGCCAACGTCCTGACTTTC
abundance: -; d_gene: TRBD2; j_gene: TRBJ2-7; v_gene: TRBV6-5; CDR3aa: CASSVTSGVTYEQYF; CDR3nt: TGTGCCAGCAGTGTGACTAGCGGGGTAACCTACGAGCAGTACTTC
abundance: -; d_gene: TRBD1; j_gene: TRBJ1-2; v_gene: TRBV6-6; CDR3aa: CASSWTGPGYTF; CDR3nt: TGTGCCAGCAGTTGGACAGGGCCGGGCTACACCTTC
abundance: -; d_gene: TRBD1; j_gene: TRBJ1-1; v_gene: TRBV28; CDR3aa: CASRPSGTGEFGEAFF; CDR3nt: TGTGCCAGCAGACCATCCGGGACAGGGGAATTTGGTGAAGCTTTCTTT
abundance: -; d_gene: -; j_gene: TRBJ2-2; v_gene: TRBV7-2; CDR3aa: CASSLVGSPGELFF; CDR3nt: TGTGCCAGCAGCTTAGTTGGGAGCCCCGGGGAGCTGTTTTTT
abundance: -; d_gene: TRBD1; j_gene: TRBJ2-5; v_gene: TRBV19; CDR3aa: CASSKLSGGRGETQYF; CDR3nt: TGTGCCAGTAGTAAACTGTCAGGGGGTAGGGGAGAGACCCAGTACTTC
abundance: -; d_gene: -; j_gene: TRBJ2-7; v_gene: TRBV29-1; CDR3aa: CSVEGAGSHEQYF; CDR3nt: TGCAGCGTTGAAGGTGCAGGGTCCCACGAGCAGTACTTC
abundance: -; d_gene: -; j_gene: TRBJ1-3; v_gene: TRBV5-1; CDR3aa: CASSPGFSGNTIYF; CDR3nt: TGCGCCAGCAGCCCAGGGTTCTCTGGAAACACCATATATTTT
abundance: few; d_gene: -; j_gene: TRBJ2-6; v_gene: TRBV4-3; CDR3aa: CASSPSGKSGANVLTF; CDR3nt: TGCGCCAGCAGCCCATCGGGGAAGTCTGGGGCCAACGTCCTGACTTTC
abundance: -; d_gene: -; j_gene: TRBJ1-1; v_gene: TRBV2; CDR3aa: CASLRTAPSTEAFF; CDR3nt: TGTGCCAGCCTCAGGACAGCTCCTTCCACTGAAGCTTTCTTT
abundance: -; d_gene: -; j_gene: TRBJ2-3; v_gene: TRBV28; CDR3aa: CASSYTTGTRTDTQYF; CDR3nt: TGTGCCAGCAGTTATACGACAGGTACACGCACAGATACGCAGTATTTT